One and the same sample provided the 26 T cell receptor beta chains below, sequenced in a study. One entry per CDR3 protein results from TCRdb running MiXCR on the 5' RACE reads. The sample consists of fewer than 10,000 distinct CDR3 sequences, 35% to 45% of them appearing once. Material: tumor-infiltrating memory CD4+ T cells sorted from the breast tumor. Subset specified: memory CD4+ T cells, CD4+CD45RO+CD25-. All receptors come from a female donor with breast cancer.

This clonotype came up many times. V usage is TRBV6-6 and J usage is TRBJ2-3; 13 bases match TRBD2. After removal of 6 bases from V and 1 base from J, the junction contained 13 bases not matched to a gene. This CDR3 is 19 amino acids long. Germline CDR1 and CDR2: MNHNY and SVGAGI (reference sequence). CDR3 sequence: CASRSPGLAGAGGTDTQYF. The DNA of the CDR3 is TGTGCCAGCAGGTCACCCGGACTAGCGGGAGCTGGAGGCACAGATACGCAGTATTTT.

This clonotype is medium-sized (0.01 to 0.1%) by share. The chain employs TRBV18 and TRBJ2-5, with unresolved D. The CDR3 covers 12 residues. V lost 2 bases, J lost 7 bases, and 8 bases lay in between. Per germline, CDR1 KGHSH and CDR2 LQKENI. The CDR3 protein is CASSPYIGTQYF. DNA for the CDR3: TGTGCCAGCTCACCATACATAGGGACCCAGTACTTC.

This clonotype is medium-sized within its sample. The rearrangement links TRBV5-1 to TRBJ2-6; D is uncertain. Deletions cut 4 bases from V and 0 bases from J, with 14 bases between. The CDR3 is made up of 17 amino acids. Germline CDR1 SGHRS, CDR2 YFSETQ. The CDR3 loop reads CASSTQPISSGANVLTF. CDR3 nucleotides: TGCGCCAGCAGCACCCAACCCATCAGCTCTGGGGCCAACGTCCTGACTTTC.

This clonotype has a count of ten or more. V and J are TRBV7-9 and TRBJ2-1, with a tentative D call TRBD2 (6 bases). Trimming took off 4 bases at V and 0 bases at J, with 13 bases between the two ends. The germline V gene encodes CDR1 SEHNR and CDR2 FQNEAQ (reference sequence). The CDR3 totals 16 residues. This CDR3 is CASSYRAGSSYNEQFF. The CDR3 DNA reads TGTGCCAGCAGCTACCGGGCGGGGAGCTCCTACAATGAGCAGTTCTTC.

Ten or more counts support this clonotype. The chain links TRBV13 to TRBJ2-7; D gene unclear. CDR1 PRHDT and CDR2 FYEKMQ come from the germline V gene (reference sequence). CDR3 size: 12 residues. V lost 4 bases, J lost 4 bases, and 8 bases lay in between. For the CDR3, the DNA is TGTGCCAGCAGCTCCCCTGGGTACGAGCAGTACTTC. It encodes CASSSPGYEQYF.

This clonotype counts as medium-sized. The J gene is TRBJ2-1, the V gene TRBV4-1; the D gene is possibly TRBD1 (7 bases). The CDR3 totals 17 residues. The V gene's germline CDR1 is MGHRA and CDR2 YSYEKL. V was shortened by 4 bases and J by 1 base, with 17 bases between the two germline ends. The CDR3 DNA follows: TGCGCCAGCAGCCGACAGGGACTCGTAATATCCTACAATGAGCAGTTCTTC. It is translated as CASSRQGLVISYNEQFF.

The J gene is TRBJ2-1, the V gene TRBV29-1; TRBD2 matches at 12 bases. The CDR3 extends over 13 amino acids. The germline CDR1 and CDR2 sequences are SQVTM and ANQGSEA. The ends lost 6 bases at V and 5 bases at J; junction bases unmatched: 2. The CDR3 DNA follows: TGCAGCGTAAGACTAGCGGGAGACAATGAGCAGTTCTTC. Encoded protein: CSVRLAGDNEQFF.

The gene calls are TRBV6-1 and TRBJ1-5; possible D gene TRBD1, 5 bases. Trimming stripped 3 bases from V and 11 bases from J, with 14 bases between. Looked up from germline, CDR1 is MNHNS and CDR2 is SASEGT. The CDR3 covers 13 residues. The CDR3 DNA sequence: TGTGCCAGCAGTGACAGGGATCGTGGGGCCCAGCATTTT. The encoded protein is CASSDRDRGAQHF.

The CDR3 sequence: CAVAEDTGGTFF. In DNA form, the CDR3 reads TGTGCCGTAGCCGAGGACACCGGGGGGACTTTCTTT. The chain couples TRBV12-3 or TRBV12-4 to TRBJ1-1; D possibly corresponds to TRBD1 (5 bases). The length of the CDR3 is 12 residues. Deletions cut 11 bases from V and 12 bases from J, with 22 bases between.

This clonotype was seen more than once but under ten times. A read error may be the cause here, since a much bigger clone is one base away. The rearrangement uses TRBV4-1 and TRBJ2-1, with TRBD2 identical over 7 bases. The CDR3 is 15 residues long. Germline-derived CDR1 and CDR2 are MGHRA and YSYEKL. V was pared by 3 bases and J by 5 bases, with 7 bases of the junction left unmatched. The CDR3 DNA is TGCGCCAGCAGCCAGAGGGGAGGGTATAACAATGAGCAGTTCTTC. This encodes CASSQRGGYNNEQFF.

The chain recombines TRBV9 with TRBJ2-3; D might be TRBD1 or TRBD2, each matching 5 bases. The CDR3 totals 15 residues. Looked up from germline, CDR1 is SGDLS and CDR2 is YYNGEE. The V end lost 0 bases, the J end lost 0 bases, and 8 bases lay between the germline ends. This chain's CDR3 is CASSVGGGSTDTQYF. The CDR3 region has the DNA TGTGCCAGCAGCGTAGGGGGCGGGAGCACAGATACGCAGTATTTT.

The chain employs TRBV2 and TRBJ2-1, with no clear D. Germline V CDR1 and CDR2: SNHLY, FYNNEI. V was clipped by 1 base and J by 3 bases, with 10 bases between them. The length of the CDR3 is 15 residues. The CDR3 sequence is CASSEGLIDYNEQFF. The CDR3 DNA reads TGTGCCAGCAGTGAAGGACTCATAGACTACAATGAGCAGTTCTTC.

The chain carries TRBV6-6 and TRBJ2-7, with D perhaps TRBD1 or TRBD2 (5 bases each). The CDR3 sequence is 13 residues long. Trimming removed 8 bases from V and 3 bases from J, with 14 bases in between. Germline-derived CDR1 and CDR2 are MNHNY and SVGAGI (reference sequence). The chain's CDR3 is CASRSGTNYEQYF. CDR3 nucleotide sequence: TGTGCCAGCCGATCCGGGACCAACTACGAGCAGTACTTC.

This chain joins TRBV5-1 and TRBJ1-1, with a weak D call TRBD1 (5 bases). Germline CDR1 SGHRS, CDR2 YFSETQ. V dropped 4 bases and J dropped 6 bases, with 19 bases sitting between them. The length of the CDR3 is 15 residues. CDR3 sequence: CASSEDPGPNPEAFF. The CDR3 bases are TGCGCCAGCAGCGAAGACCCAGGGCCAAACCCTGAAGCTTTCTTT.

The gene calls are TRBV4-2 and TRBJ2-7; 10 bases line up with TRBD1. The CDR3 consists of 21 residues. The trim removed 5 bases at V and 1 base at J, leaving 23 bases unmatched. CDR1 is LGHNA and CDR2 is YNFKEQ in the germline V gene. The CDR3 reads CASSYGTGVATGDRLSYEQYF. The CDR3, as DNA: TGTGCCAGCAGCTACGGGACAGGGGTGGCCACCGGGGACAGGTTGTCCTACGAGCAGTACTTC.

In its sample, this clonotype is medium-sized (0.01 to 0.1%). The rearrangement links TRBV12-3 or TRBV12-4 to TRBJ1-5; D call uncertain. V was trimmed by 6 bases and J by 4 bases, leaving 19 bases between them. CDR3 length equals 16 residues. Written as DNA, the CDR3 is TGTGCCAGCAGCCGTGACACCTACTTGGGGAATCAGCCCCAGCATTTT. Translation gives CASSRDTYLGNQPQHF.

On this clonotype: Germline and junction disagree at one end, which may indicate a read error. The genes are TRBV7-3 and TRBJ2-1; TRBD1 matches at 9 bases. The CDR3 length is 15 residues. From germline, CDR1 is SGHTA and CDR2 FQGTGA. In DNA form, the CDR3 reads TGTGTCAGCAGCTCCGGACAGGGGCTCCACAATGAGCAGTTCTTC. Encoded protein: CVSSSGQGLHNEQFF.

The table lists this clonotype with a few counts. The chain joins TRBV30 to TRBJ2-1, with 8 bases aligning to TRBD1. J gave up 8 bases and V 2 bases, and 14 bases lay outside the gene matches. Germline values: CDR1 GTSNPN, CDR2 SVGIG (reference sequence). The CDR3 has 16 amino acids. CDR3 sequence: CAWSFKDRGTSYEQFF. CDR3 nucleotide sequence: TGTGCCTGGAGTTTTAAAGACAGGGGAACCTCATATGAGCAGTTCTTC.

This clonotype is labeled medium-sized (0.01 to 0.1%). The chain recombines TRBV30 with TRBJ2-2; D is uncertain. The length of the CDR3 is 11 residues. V gave up 3 bases and J gave up 8 bases, with 7 bases separating them. Per the germline V gene, CDR1 is GTSNPN and CDR2 is SVGIG (reference sequence). CDR3 DNA: TGTGCCTGGAGGCCGAAAGGGGAGCTGTTTTTT. Encoded protein: CAWRPKGELFF.

This clonotype was detected ten times or more. The chain uses TRBV4-2 and TRBJ2-1; 9 nucleotides match TRBD2. Trimming at V came to 5 bases and at J to 6 bases, leaving 5 bases not matched to a gene. Germline V CDR1 and CDR2: LGHNA, YNFKEQ. The CDR3 extends over 14 amino acids. The CDR3 DNA reads as TGTGCCAGCAGCATAGCGGGAGCGTTCAATGAGCAGTTCTTC. It yields the protein CASSIAGAFNEQFF.

There are many counts of this clonotype. This chain joins TRBV7-9 and TRBJ2-1, with TRBD1 matching 8 bases. The CDR3 sequence is 15 residues long. The V gene end was trimmed by 5 bases and the J gene end by 6 bases; junction bases not matched to a gene: 9. Germline loops: CDR1 SEHNR, CDR2 FQNEAQ (reference sequence). CDR3 nucleotide sequence: TGTGCCAGCAGCCCGAGACAGGGGATGGCCAATGAGCAGTTCTTC. As protein: CASSPRQGMANEQFF.

For the CDR3, the DNA is TGTGCCAGCACCTTCGGTCGGTACAATGAGCAGTTCTTC. Amino acid sequence: CASTFGRYNEQFF. The chain has TRBV12-3 or TRBV12-4 and TRBJ2-1; unclear D gene. There are 13 residues in the CDR3. Trimming removed 7 bases from V and 4 bases from J, with 11 bases in between.

This clonotype is termed medium-sized. The gene calls are TRBV5-5 and TRBJ2-1; D might be TRBD1 or TRBD2, each matching 5 bases. The CDR3 spans 15 residues. V lost 0 bases, J lost 4 bases, and 11 bases lay in between. Germline V gene sequence: CDR1 SGHKS, CDR2 YYEKEE (reference sequence). Here the CDR3 reads CASSLGGVVYNEQFF. The CDR3 region has the DNA TGTGCCAGCAGCTTGGGAGGGGTGGTGTACAATGAGCAGTTCTTC.

J is TRBJ1-1 and V is TRBV5-1, with D possibly matching TRBD1 (6 bases). From germline, CDR1 is SGHRS and CDR2 YFSETQ. The CDR3 extends over 14 amino acids. The V end lost 4 bases, the J end lost 0 bases, and 10 bases lay between the germline ends. CDR3 sequence: CASSIGQLNTEAFF. The CDR3 nucleotides read TGCGCCAGCAGCATAGGACAGCTGAACACTGAAGCTTTCTTT.

This clonotype was observed a handful of times. The chain has TRBV29-1 and TRBJ2-7, with TRBD1 matching 7 bases. The germline CDR1 and CDR2 sequences are SQVTM and ANQGSEA. The CDR3 length is 13 residues. The V gene end was trimmed by 2 bases and the J gene end by 2 bases; junction bases not matched to a gene: 3. The CDR3 region has the DNA TGCAGCGTTGAAACCGACAGGGCCTACGAGCAGTACTTC. Protein sequence: CSVETDRAYEQYF.

This clonotype rates as medium-sized (0.01 to 0.1%). The chain has TRBV6-2 or TRBV6-3 and TRBJ2-7, with a tentative D call TRBD2 (5 bases). The CDR3 sequence is 18 residues long. Trimming removed 5 bases from V and 3 bases from J, with 26 bases in between. From germline, CDR1 is MNHEY and CDR2 SVGEGT. CDR3 bases: TGTGCCAGCAGTCCCCCCTACGCCGCGGGTGTAACCCACTACGAGCAGTACTTC. It encodes CASSPPYAAGVTHYEQYF.